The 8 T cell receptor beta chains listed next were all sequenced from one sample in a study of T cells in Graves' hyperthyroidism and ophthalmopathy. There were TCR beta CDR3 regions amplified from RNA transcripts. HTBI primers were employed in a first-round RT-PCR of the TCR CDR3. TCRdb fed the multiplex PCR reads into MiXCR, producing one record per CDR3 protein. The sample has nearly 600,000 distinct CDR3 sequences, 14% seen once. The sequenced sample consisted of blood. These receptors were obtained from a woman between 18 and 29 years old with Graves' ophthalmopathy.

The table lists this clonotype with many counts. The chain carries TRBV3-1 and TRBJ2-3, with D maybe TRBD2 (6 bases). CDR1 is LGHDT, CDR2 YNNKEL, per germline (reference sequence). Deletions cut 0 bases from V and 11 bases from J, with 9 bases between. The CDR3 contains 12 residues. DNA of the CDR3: TGTGCCAGCAGCCAAGACCTAGCGCGGCAGTATTTT. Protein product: CASSQDLARQYF.

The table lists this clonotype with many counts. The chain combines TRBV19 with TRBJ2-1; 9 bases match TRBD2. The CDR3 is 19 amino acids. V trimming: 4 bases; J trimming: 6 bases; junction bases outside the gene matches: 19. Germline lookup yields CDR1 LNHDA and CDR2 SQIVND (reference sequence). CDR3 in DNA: TGTGCCAGTAGTAATATAGGGAATAGCGGCGGGAGGGCCACCAATGAGCAGTTCTTC. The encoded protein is CASSNIGNSGGRATNEQFF.

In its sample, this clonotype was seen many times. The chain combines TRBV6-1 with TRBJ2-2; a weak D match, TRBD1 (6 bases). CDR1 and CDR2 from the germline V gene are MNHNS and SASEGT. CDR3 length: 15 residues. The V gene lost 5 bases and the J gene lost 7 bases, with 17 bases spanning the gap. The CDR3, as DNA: TGTGCCAGCAGTTCCCCGGGACACAGATTCGGGGAGCTGTTTTTT. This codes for CASSSPGHRFGELFF.

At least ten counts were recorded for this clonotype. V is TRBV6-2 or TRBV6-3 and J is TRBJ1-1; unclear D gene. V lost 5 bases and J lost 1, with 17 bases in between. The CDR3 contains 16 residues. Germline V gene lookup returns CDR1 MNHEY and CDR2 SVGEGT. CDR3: CASSRPPREGNTEAFF. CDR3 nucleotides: TGTGCCAGCAGTCGTCCCCCCCGGGAGGGGAACACTGAAGCTTTCTTT.

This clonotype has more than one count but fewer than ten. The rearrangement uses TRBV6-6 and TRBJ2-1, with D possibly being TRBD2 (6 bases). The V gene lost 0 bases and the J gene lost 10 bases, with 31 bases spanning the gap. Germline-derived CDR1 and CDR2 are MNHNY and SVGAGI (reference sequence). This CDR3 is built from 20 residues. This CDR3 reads CASSYSRRDLRHPRQWEQFF. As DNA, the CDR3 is TGTGCCAGCAGTTACTCACGCCGGGACTTACGACATCCCCGACAATGGGAGCAGTTCTTC.

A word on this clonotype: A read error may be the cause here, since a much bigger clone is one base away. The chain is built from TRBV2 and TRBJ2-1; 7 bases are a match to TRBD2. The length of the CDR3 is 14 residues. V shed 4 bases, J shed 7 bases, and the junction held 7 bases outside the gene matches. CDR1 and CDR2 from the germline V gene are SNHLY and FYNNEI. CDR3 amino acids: CASSGAGLPNEQFF. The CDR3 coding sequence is TGTGCCAGCAGTGGGGCGGGACTACCAAATGAGCAGTTCTTC.

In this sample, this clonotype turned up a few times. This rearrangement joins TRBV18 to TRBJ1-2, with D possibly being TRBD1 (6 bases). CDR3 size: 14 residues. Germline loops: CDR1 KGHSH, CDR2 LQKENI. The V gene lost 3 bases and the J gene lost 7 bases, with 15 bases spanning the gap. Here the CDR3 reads CASSPSGQLRGYTF. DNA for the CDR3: TGTGCCAGCTCACCCTCCGGACAGCTTCGTGGCTACACCTTC.

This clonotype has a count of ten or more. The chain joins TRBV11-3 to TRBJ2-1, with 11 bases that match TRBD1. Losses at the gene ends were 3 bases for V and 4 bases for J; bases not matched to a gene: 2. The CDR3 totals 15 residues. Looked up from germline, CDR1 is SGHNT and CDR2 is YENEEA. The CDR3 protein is CASSFGQGAYNEQFF. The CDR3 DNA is TGTGCCAGCAGCTTCGGACAGGGGGCATACAATGAGCAGTTCTTC.